One sample yielded the 17 T cell receptor beta chains listed below, sequenced in a study of shared clonotypes between healthy human individuals. The repertoire was sequenced with immunoSEQ multiplex PCR; TCRdb's copy has only in-frame clones and lacks some. The sample shows some 1,400,000 clones, 95% to 97% of them seen only once. Specimen: naive CD4+ T cells sorted from blood. This sample's subset: CD45RA+ positively selected. These receptors were obtained from a man aged 25-40 years in good health.

The chain couples TRBV11-3 to TRBJ2-7; a weak D match, TRBD2 (5 bases). The CDR3 loop spans 14 amino acids. CDR1 and CDR2 (germline): SGHNT, YENEEA. Trimming pared 5 bases from V and 2 bases from J, leaving 13 bases between. The CDR3 bases are TGTGCCAGCAGCAAATATTCCGGGGCCTACGAGCAGTACTTC. It is translated as CASSKYSGAYEQYF.

J is TRBJ2-3 and V is TRBV5-1, with D perhaps matching TRBD1 (5 bases). The CDR3 totals 15 residues. V shed 3 bases and J shed 6 bases, with 17 bases lying between them. CDR1 is SGHRS, CDR2 YFSETQ, per germline. The CDR3 DNA reads as TGCGCCAGCAGCTCAACAGGTCAGATATCGGATACGCAGTATTTT. As protein: CASSSTGQISDTQYF.

The chain has TRBV11-2 and TRBJ1-2; D is perhaps TRBD1 (5 bases). The CDR3 runs to 14 residues. V lost 5 bases and J 5 bases, leaving 15 bases between the germline ends. In germline, CDR1 is SGHAT, CDR2 FQNNGV. The DNA of the CDR3 is TGTGCCAGCAGCCGTGGGGACGGACCATATGGCTACACCTTC. Translated, it gives CASSRGDGPYGYTF.

The J gene is TRBJ2-5, the V gene TRBV2, with D tentatively TRBD1 or TRBD2 (6 bases each). This CDR3 is 13 amino acids long. Trimming removed 7 bases at V and 2 bases at J, with 11 bases between. The V gene's germline CDR1 is SNHLY and CDR2 FYNNEI. CDR3 residues: CASKRGVQETQYF. The CDR3 DNA is TGTGCCAGCAAGAGGGGGGTACAAGAGACCCAGTACTTC.

The chain links TRBV7-6 to TRBJ2-1; D possibly matches TRBD1 or TRBD2 (5 bases each). Trimming cost V 4 bases and J 7 bases, with 20 bases left between them. There are 16 residues in the CDR3. Looked up from germline, CDR1 is SGHVS and CDR2 is FNYEAQ. This CDR3 reads CASSSLGTVGSNEQFF. The CDR3 region has the DNA TGTGCCAGCAGCTCACTAGGGACGGTGGGTTCAAATGAGCAGTTCTTC.

J is TRBJ2-5 and V is TRBV5-6; a possible D gene is TRBD2 (5 bases). V lost 0 bases to trimming and J lost 5 bases, with 14 bases between them. This CDR3 spans 15 amino acids. Germline CDR1 reads SGHDT; CDR2 reads YYEEEE. DNA of the CDR3: TGTGCCAGCAGCTTGGGCTCTAGTCGGGGTGAGACCCAGTACTTC. Translated: CASSLGSSRGETQYF. Full variable domain (rest looked up from reference TRBV5-6 and TRBJ2-5): DAGVTQSPTHLIKTRGQQVTLRCSPKSGHDTVSWYQQALGQGPQFIFQYYEEEERQRGNFPDRFSGHQFPNYSSELNVNALLLGDSALYLCASSLGSSRGETQYFGPGTRLLVL.

The chain couples TRBV6-6 to TRBJ1-2; D not certain. V lost 7 bases to trimming and J lost 2 bases, with 17 bases between them. Germline V gene data show CDR1 as MNHNY and CDR2 as SVGAGI (reference sequence). The CDR3 spans 15 residues. The CDR3 coding sequence is TGTGCCAGCACCGACCTCAGAGGACCAAACTATGGCTACACCTTC. Protein: CASTDLRGPNYGYTF.

The chain recombines TRBV5-1 with TRBJ2-3, with D perhaps matching TRBD1 (7 bases). CDR1 and CDR2 from the germline V gene are SGHRS and YFSETQ. V was cut by 1 base and J by 7 bases, with 16 bases left in between. This CDR3 contains 15 residues. The CDR3: CASSLSMQGGNTQYF. The CDR3 nucleotides are TGCGCCAGCAGCTTGAGTATGCAGGGGGGAAATACGCAGTATTTT.

This chain links TRBV5-5 with TRBJ1-1; the match to TRBD1 covers 9 bases. Per the germline V gene, CDR1 is SGHKS and CDR2 is YYEKEE (reference sequence). V was pared by 4 bases and J by 7 bases, with 5 bases of the junction left unmatched. The CDR3 covers 13 residues. CDR3 in amino acids: CASSPRDRVEAFF. CDR3 DNA: TGTGCCAGCAGCCCCCGGGACAGGGTTGAAGCTTTCTTT.

The rearrangement uses TRBV20-1 and TRBJ2-1; D gene unclear. The CDR3 sequence is 10 residues long. CDR1 is DFQATT and CDR2 is SNEGSKA in the germline V gene (reference sequence). The CDR3 nucleotides are TGCGCACCGGGCCGGAATGAGCAGTTCTTC. Its translation: CAPGRNEQFF.

The chain combines TRBV14 with TRBJ1-1; D gene ambiguous. Between the trimmed V and J ends, which lost 3 bases and 1 base, there was a span of 9 bases. Germline V CDR1 and CDR2: SGHDN, FVKESK. This CDR3 has 14 residues. The DNA of the CDR3 is TGTGCCAGCAGCCACGAACTGAGGAACACTGAAGCTTTCTTT. Amino acids: CASSHELRNTEAFF.

About this clone itself: The germline gene is not matched at one end of the junction; a read error may be the cause. The chain carries TRBV20-1 and TRBJ1-1; D is uncertain. Germline-derived CDR1 and CDR2 are DFQATT and SNEGSKA (reference sequence). The CDR3 spans 11 residues. In DNA form, the CDR3 reads TGCAGCGCTAGGGATCGCACTGAAGCTTTCTTT. It codes for CSARDRTEAFF.

The chain carries TRBV9 and TRBJ2-7; no clear D gene. Trimming pared 4 bases from V and 0 bases from J, leaving 14 bases between. Germline CDR1 is SGDLS and CDR2 is YYNGEE. CDR3 size: 15 residues. The chain's CDR3 is CASSPGGVSSYEQYF. As DNA, the CDR3 is TGTGCCAGCAGCCCTGGTGGGGTGAGCTCCTACGAGCAGTACTTC. The full variable domain, in which reference TRBV9 and TRBJ2-7 provide the parts outside the CDR3, is DSGVTQTPKHLITATGQRVTLRCSPRSGDLSVYWYQQSLDQGLQFLIQYYNGEERAKGNILERFSAQQFPDLHSELNLSSLELGDSALYFCASSPGGVSSYEQYFGPGTRLTVT.

This clone was found once. The genes are TRBV5-4 and TRBJ2-1; 10 positions agree with TRBD2. CDR1 and CDR2 from the germline V gene are SGHNT and YYREEE (reference sequence). V lost 4 bases and J lost 7; bases outside the gene matches: 11. This CDR3 contains 16 residues. The CDR3 is CASSPRTSGMGNEQFF. The CDR3 DNA sequence: TGTGCCAGCAGCCCCCGGACTAGCGGAATGGGTAATGAGCAGTTCTTC.

About this clone: An end of the junction does not agree with germline; a read error may underlie this. The rearrangement uses TRBV7-7 and TRBJ2-3, with unresolved D. CDR1 and CDR2 (germline): SSHAT, FNYEAQ (reference sequence). The CDR3 has 13 residues. CDR3 DNA sequence: TGTGCTAGCAGCTTAGCTCCCCCAGATACGCAGTATTTT. Translated, it gives CASSLAPPDTQYF.

V is TRBV6-1 and J is TRBJ2-2; D call uncertain. The V gene lost 0 bases and the J gene lost 1 base, with 6 bases spanning the gap. From germline, CDR1 is MNHNS and CDR2 SASEGT. The CDR3 loop spans 15 amino acids. In DNA form, the CDR3 reads TGTGCCAGCAGTGAAGCCCCCCTGAACACCGGGGAGCTGTTTTTT. It yields the protein CASSEAPLNTGELFF.

The rearrangement links TRBV28 to TRBJ1-2, with TRBD1 as a possible D gene (5 bases). This CDR3 spans 15 amino acids. Trimming took off 2 bases at V and 6 bases at J, with 16 bases between the two ends. Germline assignment: CDR1 MDHEN and CDR2 SYDVKM. The CDR3 coding sequence is TGTGCCAGCAGTTTAGCCAAGCAGGGTAGGCATGGCTACACCTTC. This codes for CASSLAKQGRHGYTF.